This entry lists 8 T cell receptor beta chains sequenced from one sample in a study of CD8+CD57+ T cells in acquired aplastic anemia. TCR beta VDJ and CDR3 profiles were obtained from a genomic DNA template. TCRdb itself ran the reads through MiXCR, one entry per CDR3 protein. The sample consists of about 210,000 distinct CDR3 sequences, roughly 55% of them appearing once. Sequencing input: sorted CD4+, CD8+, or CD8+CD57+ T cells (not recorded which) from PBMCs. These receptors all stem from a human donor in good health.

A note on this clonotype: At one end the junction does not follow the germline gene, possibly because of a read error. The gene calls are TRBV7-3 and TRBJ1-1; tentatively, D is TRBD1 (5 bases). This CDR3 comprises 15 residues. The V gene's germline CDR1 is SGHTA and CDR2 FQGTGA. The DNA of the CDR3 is TGTGCCAGCAGCTCACTAGCGGGGGGGGGTTGGGTACCGGTCTTT. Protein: CASSSLAGGGWVPVF.

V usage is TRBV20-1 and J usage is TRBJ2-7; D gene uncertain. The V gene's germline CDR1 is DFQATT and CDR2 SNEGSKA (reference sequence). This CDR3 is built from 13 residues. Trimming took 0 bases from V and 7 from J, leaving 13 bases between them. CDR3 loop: CSARDRSQKEQYF. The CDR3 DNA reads TGCAGTGCTAGAGATCGTAGCCAGAAGGAGCAGTACTTC.

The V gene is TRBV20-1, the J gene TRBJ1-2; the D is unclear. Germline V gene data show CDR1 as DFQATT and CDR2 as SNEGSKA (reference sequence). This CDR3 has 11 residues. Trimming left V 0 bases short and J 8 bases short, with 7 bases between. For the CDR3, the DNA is TGCAGTGCTAGAGAAATAGGGGGCTACACCTTC. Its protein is CSAREIGGYTF.

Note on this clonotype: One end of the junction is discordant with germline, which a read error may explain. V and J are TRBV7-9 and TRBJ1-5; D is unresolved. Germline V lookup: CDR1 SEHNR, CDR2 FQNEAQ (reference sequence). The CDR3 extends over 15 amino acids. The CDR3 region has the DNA TGCGCCAGCAGCAGCGGGTGGGGAAGCAATCAGCCCCAGCATTTT. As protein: CASSSGWGSNQPQHF.

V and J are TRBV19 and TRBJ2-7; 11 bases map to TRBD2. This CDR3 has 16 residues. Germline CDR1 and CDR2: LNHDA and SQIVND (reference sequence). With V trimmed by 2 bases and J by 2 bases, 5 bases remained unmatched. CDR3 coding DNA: TGTGCCAGTAGTATAATGGATAGCGGGAGGGCCTACGAGCAGTACTTC. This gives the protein CASSIMDSGRAYEQYF.

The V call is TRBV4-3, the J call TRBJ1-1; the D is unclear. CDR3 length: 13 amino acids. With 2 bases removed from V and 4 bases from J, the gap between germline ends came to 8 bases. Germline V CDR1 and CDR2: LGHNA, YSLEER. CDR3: CASSQIGSTEAFF. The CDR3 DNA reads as TGCGCCAGCAGCCAAATAGGGTCCACTGAAGCTTTCTTT.

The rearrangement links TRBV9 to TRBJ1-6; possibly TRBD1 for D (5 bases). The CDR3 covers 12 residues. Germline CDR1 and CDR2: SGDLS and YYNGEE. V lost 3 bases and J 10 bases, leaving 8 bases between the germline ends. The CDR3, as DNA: TGTGCCAGCAGCGGCACAGGCTCACCCCTCCACTTT. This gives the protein CASSGTGSPLHF.

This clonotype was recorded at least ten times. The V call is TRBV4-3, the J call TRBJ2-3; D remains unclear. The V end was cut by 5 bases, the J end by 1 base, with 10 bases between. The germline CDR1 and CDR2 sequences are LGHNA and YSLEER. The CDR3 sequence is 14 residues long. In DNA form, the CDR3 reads TGCGCCAGCAGCAGCGAGACGCGCACAGATACGCAGTATTTT. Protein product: CASSSETRTDTQYF.